The present T cell receptor beta chain was sequenced within a study of human T cells and chemical hapten exposure. Overall study: DPC (0.01%) was patch tested on the upper back and read at 6 days. Enrolled patients were predominantly female and had alopecia areata, totalis or universalis.

This clonotype was detected many times. The CDR3 extends over 12 amino acids. Germline V gives CDR1 MDHEN, CDR2 SYDVKM. Deletions cut 2 bases from V and 8 bases from J, with 9 bases between. Each CDR3 protein gets one entry after TCRdb re-called the RACE reads with MiXCR. The sample records about 380,000 distinct CDR3 sequences, about 4.4% being singletons. Stated time point: patch test 1, 2 weeks after DPC sensitization. The treatment denotes: therapeutic diphenylcyclopropenone sensitization with weekly scalp DPC. The material was whole blood, obtained in connection with sensitization to the hapten diphenylcyclopropenone (DPC). This TCR derives from a woman aged 50 to 60 with alopecia areata. Some clones in this sample may be carry-over from other donors' samples. The chain carries TRBV28 and TRBJ1-1; D is unresolved. DNA for the CDR3: TGTGCCAGCAGTTTACAGACCAGAGAAGCTTTCTTT. Translating it yields CASSLQTREAFF.